This T cell receptor (beta chain) was sequenced for a study of T cells in Graves' hyperthyroidism and ophthalmopathy. Overall study: Specimen type is peripheral blood, collected at initial diagnosis prior to any treatment. Overall study results and limits: Classification by a 13 V-J model distinguished ophthalmopathy from stable hyperthyroidism.

Amplification of TCR beta CDR3 regions was performed using RNA transcripts as template. The HTBI set primed first-round TCR CDR3 RT-PCR. MiXCR was run by TCRdb on the multiplex PCR reads, yielding one entry per CDR3 protein. This sample has about 840,000 distinct CDR3 sequences, with more than 30% found just once. This clonotype was seen many times. Its antigen is unidentified. The germline V gene has CDR1 SQVTM and CDR2 ANQGSEA. Trimming removed 4 bases at V and 10 bases at J, with 13 bases between. CDR3 length equals 11 residues. Newly diagnosed hyperthyroidism, duration under 2 months, in patients aged 18 to 65. Clinical symptoms, serum thyroxine, TRAb, thyroid ultrasound and orbital computed tomography established diagnosis.

The receptor was derived from a man younger than 30 with Graves' hyperthyroidism. The rearrangement joins TRBV29-1 to TRBJ1-1, with D perhaps matching TRBD1 (6 bases). Sequenced sample: blood. This CDR3 is CSVVGGQGAFF. The CDR3 nucleotides are TGCAGCGTTGTCGGGGGGCAGGGAGCTTTCTTT.